One T cell receptor (beta chain) is described in this entry. TCRdb itself ran the 5' RACE reads through MiXCR, one entry per CDR3 protein. Altogether more than 300,000 distinct CDR3 sequences are present, around an eighth being singletons, with the ten largest covering about 21%. CDR1 and CDR2 (germline): LGHNA, YNFKEQ. The CDR3 covers 15 residues. V was cut by 0 bases and J by 1 base, with 7 bases left in between. These data are taken from a study of T-cell memory formation after mild COVID-19. The TCR originated in a man aged 18 to 29 who had mild COVID-19 (a few samples of this study predate the infection). Cell type and time point are not known. The V call is TRBV4-2, the J call TRBJ1-5, with D possibly TRBD1 on 5 matching bases. Specimen: PBMCs or a T cell subset sorted from them (not recorded which). The chain's CDR3 is CASSQEKGSNQPQHF. DNA of the CDR3: TGTGCCAGCAGCCAAGAAAAGGGGAGCAATCAGCCCCAGCATTTT.